These 13 T cell receptor beta chains were all obtained from the same sample, sequenced in a study of T cells in Graves' hyperthyroidism and ophthalmopathy. The TCR beta CDR3 regions underwent amplification using RNA transcripts as the source. A first-round RT-PCR of the TCR CDR3 used the HTBI primer set. TCRdb fed the multiplex PCR reads into MiXCR, producing one record per CDR3 protein. The sample lists over 650,000 distinct CDR3 sequences; roughly 45% were seen once. Sequencing used peripheral blood or thyroid tissue (not recorded which). The receptors were sampled from an adult man with Graves' disease, either hyperthyroidism or ophthalmopathy (not recorded which).

V is TRBV10-3 and J is TRBJ1-6; D unresolved. This CDR3 spans 14 amino acids. Between the trimmed V and J ends, which lost 5 bases and 5 bases, there was a span of 10 bases. The germline V gene has CDR1 ENHRY and CDR2 SYGVKD. CDR3 in amino acids: CAISFGSNNSPLHF. The DNA for the CDR3 is TGTGCCATCAGTTTTGGTTCTAATAATTCACCCCTCCACTTT.

This clonotype was observed a handful of times. The chain couples TRBV7-9 to TRBJ2-7; either TRBD1 or TRBD2 may supply D (5 bases each). V was cut by 4 bases and J by 0 bases, with 16 bases left in between. The CDR3 contains 16 residues. The V gene's germline CDR1 is SEHNR and CDR2 FQNEAQ (reference sequence). The CDR3 DNA follows: TGTGCCAGCAGCTCCGCCGGGGCGCCCCCCTCCTACGAGCAGTACTTC. The encoded protein is CASSSAGAPPSYEQYF.

This clonotype was found many times. V and J are TRBV2 and TRBJ2-7; 8 nucleotides match TRBD1. CDR3 length: 15 residues. Germline CDR1 reads SNHLY; CDR2 reads FYNNEI. V was pared by 1 base and J by 0 bases, with 2 bases of the junction left unmatched. The CDR3 DNA follows: TGTGCCAGCAGTGAAGGACAGGGGAGCTCCTACGAGCAGTACTTC. This codes for CASSEGQGSSYEQYF.

The V and J genes are TRBV7-2 and TRBJ2-7, with unresolved D. Germline V gene sequence: CDR1 SGHTA, CDR2 FQGNSA. The length of the CDR3 is 15 residues. V lost 1 base, J lost 5 bases, and 15 bases lay in between. In DNA, the CDR3 is TGTGCCAGCAGCTTAGAATATTGGAGTGACAACGAGCAGTACTTC. It yields the protein CASSLEYWSDNEQYF.

J is TRBJ1-5 and V is TRBV20-1, with D possibly TRBD1 on 6 matching bases. This CDR3 has 13 residues. Deletions cut 7 bases from V and 5 bases from J, with 15 bases between. The germline V gene encodes CDR1 DFQATT and CDR2 SNEGSKA (reference sequence). Written as DNA, the CDR3 is TGCAGTGTCCTAACACAGGGATATCAGCCCCAGCATTTT. It translates to CSVLTQGYQPQHF.

The genes are TRBV29-1 and TRBJ2-6; no reliable D call. This CDR3 spans 14 amino acids. Trimming pared 6 bases from V and 0 bases from J, leaving 9 bases between. The germline CDR1 and CDR2 sequences are SQVTM and ANQGSEA. The CDR3 protein is CSVGFSSGANVLTF. The CDR3 DNA reads as TGCAGCGTGGGGTTCAGCTCTGGGGCCAACGTCCTGACTTTC.

V is TRBV25-1 and J is TRBJ1-4, with a tentative D call TRBD1 (6 bases). CDR3 size: 14 residues. V lost 6 bases and J 8 bases, leaving 16 bases between the germline ends. CDR1 is MGHDK, CDR2 SYGVNS, per germline. The CDR3 reads CASRAGDAQEKLFF. In DNA, the CDR3 is TGTGCCAGCAGGGCAGGGGATGCGCAAGAAAAACTGTTTTTT.

Concerning this clonotype itself: The CDR3 does not end in the conserved phenylalanine or tryptophan, so this is likely a read error. The chain's CDR3 is CASSPEAGRSPLHL. Written as DNA, the CDR3 is TGTGCCAGCAGCCCCGAGGCAGGGCGCTCACCCCTCCACCTT. J is TRBJ1-6 and V is TRBV7-2, with D maybe TRBD1 (5 bases). The length of the CDR3 is 14 residues. V was shortened by 5 bases and J by 10 bases, with 15 bases between the two germline ends. Per the germline V gene, CDR1 is SGHTA and CDR2 is FQGNSA.

This clonotype was found a few times. The chain carries TRBV7-2 and TRBJ1-6, with 7 bases fitting TRBD1. CDR3 size: 16 residues. Germline CDR1 and CDR2: SGHTA and FQGNSA. Trimming removed 6 bases from V and 7 bases from J; junction bases left unmatched: 12. This chain's CDR3 is CASSELVGTANSPLHF. CDR3 nucleotides: TGTGCCAGCAGTGAACTGGTGGGGACAGCAAATTCACCCCTCCACTTT.

The chain has TRBV20-1 and TRBJ2-7, with 10 bases matching TRBD2. Germline loops: CDR1 DFQATT, CDR2 SNEGSKA (reference sequence). CDR3 size: 15 residues. The V and J ends lost 0 bases and 3 bases, in that order; junction bases with no gene match: 5. Here the CDR3 reads CSAREALAGDYEQYF. The CDR3 bases are TGCAGTGCTAGAGAGGCTCTAGCGGGAGACTACGAGCAGTACTTC.

This clonotype was counted at least ten times. The chain employs TRBV7-2 and TRBJ1-5; unclear D gene. Trimming shortened V by 5 bases and J by 0 bases, and 14 bases separated the two germline ends. The germline CDR1 and CDR2 sequences are SGHTA and FQGNSA. There are 16 residues in the CDR3. CDR3 sequence: CASSQGFGSSNQPQHF. CDR3 DNA sequence: TGTGCCAGCAGCCAAGGGTTTGGCAGTAGCAATCAGCCCCAGCATTTT.

V usage is TRBV5-1 and J usage is TRBJ1-2, with 8 bases lining up with TRBD1. Germline trimming cut 7 bases from V and 6 bases from J; bases unmatched to any gene: 14. The CDR3 is 15 amino acids. Germline assignment: CDR1 SGHRS and CDR2 YFSETQ. The CDR3 here is CASGGQGVLSHGYTF. Here the CDR3 DNA reads TGCGCCAGCGGAGGACAGGGTGTTCTTTCTCATGGCTACACCTTC.

This clonotype showed up many times. CDR3 nucleotides: TGTGCCACCAGTGATTATGGGGCGGAAAGCCAAGAGACCCAGTACTTC. Translating gives CATSDYGAESQETQYF. V gene TRBV24-1 combines with J gene TRBJ2-5; a possible D gene is TRBD1 (5 bases). V was shortened by 2 bases and J by 1 base, with 13 bases between the two germline ends. CDR3 length: 16 amino acids. Germline V lookup: CDR1 KGHDR, CDR2 SFDVKD.